This T cell receptor beta chain is drawn from a study of technical replicates of blood from several donors. Measured with immunoSEQ multiplex PCR; TCRdb has only the in-frame clones, and not every one. Of around 84,000 clones in the sample, 95% to 98% were seen once. The germline CDR1 and CDR2 sequences are LNHNV and YYDKDF (reference sequence). Trimming stripped 0 bases from V and 5 bases from J, with 8 bases between. The CDR3 runs 14 residues. The sequence was obtained from a human donor in good health. The chain links TRBV15 to TRBJ2-1; D not certain. The sequenced sample was T cells isolated from PBMCs. The CDR3 sequence: CATSRDFADNEQFF. In nucleotides, the CDR3 is TGTGCCACCAGCAGAGATTTCGCGGACAATGAGCAGTTCTTC. Full variable domain (outside the CDR3, taken from reference TRBV15 and TRBJ2-1): DAMVIQNPRYQVTQFGKPVTLSCSQTLNHNVMYWYQQKSSQAPKLLFHYYDKDFNNEADTPDNFQSRRPNTSFCFLDIRSPGLGDTAMYLCATSRDFADNEQFFGPGTRLTVL.